Included here is one T cell receptor beta chain sequence, with context. This specimen comes from a study of blood T cell repertoires in COVID-19. Study as a whole: Collection of acute and convalescent COVID-19 samples took place in the United States, Italy and Spain. The cDNA or gDNA used as material had been derived from T cells, B-cell-depleted T cells, or PBMCs.

Produced via immunoSEQ multiplex PCR; TCRdb's table is partial and in-frame only. The sample carries about 220,000 clones, 84% recorded once. CDR3 length equals 16 residues. V trimming: 3 bases; J trimming: 9 bases; junction bases outside the gene matches: 11. The germline CDR1 and CDR2 sequences are LNHDA and SQIVND (reference sequence). Material for sequencing was peripheral blood. The receptor's source is a man in his forties or fifties with active or convalescent COVID-19. V is TRBV19 and J is TRBJ2-1; 10 bases map to TRBD2. The CDR3 is CASSIWTSGPGGEQFF. In DNA, the CDR3 is TGTGCCAGTAGTATCTGGACTAGCGGCCCGGGGGGTGAGCAGTTCTTC.